The 14 T cell receptor beta chains below were found in one sample sequenced in a study of PD-L1 blockade in urothelial cancer. Regarding time point: pretreatment peripheral blood. Sequencing was performed with immunoSEQ multiplex PCR; in TCRdb, only in-frame clones are kept and a portion is missing. This table has roughly 63,000 clones, about 86% appearing once. The specimen was PBMCs, collected around atezolizumab (anti-PD-L1) treatment. These TCRs come from a man aged 65-85 years with urothelial cancer.

This chain joins TRBV18 and TRBJ2-5, with D maybe TRBD2 (5 bases). The germline V gene encodes CDR1 KGHSH and CDR2 LQKENI. The CDR3 is 15 residues long. The germline V and J ends were trimmed by 0 bases and 1 base, with 9 bases remaining between them. CDR3 bases: TGTGCCAGCTCACCACCGTCGGGAAGCCAAGAGACCCAGTACTTC. Translating it yields CASSPPSGSQETQYF.

V gene TRBV4-2 combines with J gene TRBJ2-6, with D possibly TRBD2 on 5 matching bases. The length of the CDR3 is 18 residues. Germline V lookup: CDR1 LGHNA, CDR2 YNFKEQ. Deletions cut 0 bases from V and 0 bases from J, with 12 bases between. The CDR3 here is CASSQEGAATSGANVLTF. DNA of the CDR3: TGTGCCAGCAGCCAAGAGGGAGCAGCCACCTCTGGGGCCAACGTCCTGACTTTC.

This rearrangement joins TRBV7-9 to TRBJ1-2; 7 bases map to TRBD1. The CDR3 length is 13 residues. From germline, CDR1 is SEHNR and CDR2 FQNEAQ (reference sequence). Losses at the gene ends were 6 bases for V and 5 bases for J; bases not matched to a gene: 6. The CDR3 bases are TGTGCCAGCAGACGGGACAGTAGTTATGGCTACACCTTC. Encoded protein: CASRRDSSYGYTF.

V and J are TRBV18 and TRBJ2-5; the D is unclear. Trimming stripped 0 bases from V and 1 base from J, with 6 bases between. The CDR3 sequence is 14 residues long. Germline lookup yields CDR1 KGHSH and CDR2 LQKENI. The DNA of the CDR3 is TGTGCCAGCTCACCACCGGGCATCCAAGAGACCCAGTACTTC. Residues: CASSPPGIQETQYF.

The CDR3 bases are TGTGCCAGCAGTCCTACGAGCGGCGGGAGAGGGTACGAGCAGTACTTC. It specifies CASSPTSGGRGYEQYF. V usage is TRBV5-4 and J usage is TRBJ2-7, with TRBD2 identical over 7 bases. The J segment lost 4 bases and the V segment lost 5 bases, leaving 15 bases of the junction unmatched. Germline values: CDR1 SGHNT, CDR2 YYREEE (reference sequence). The CDR3 has 16 residues.

This chain links TRBV14 with TRBJ1-2, with D unclear. V was pared by 4 bases and J by 3 bases, with 15 bases between. Germline assignment: CDR1 SGHDN and CDR2 FVKESK. The length of the CDR3 is 15 residues. CDR3 in amino acids: CASSPTPGTYYGYTF. The DNA for the CDR3 is TGTGCCAGCAGCCCCACCCCGGGAACTTACTATGGCTACACCTTC.

The chain recombines TRBV19 with TRBJ1-2; the match to TRBD1 covers 8 bases. The CDR3 consists of 15 residues. The junction had 12 bases not matched to a gene; V was cut back by 4 bases and J by 8 bases. CDR1 is LNHDA, CDR2 SQIVND, per germline (reference sequence). The chain's CDR3 is CASSKAGGHARGYTF. CDR3 bases: TGTGCCAGTAGTAAGGCAGGGGGCCATGCGAGGGGCTACACCTTC.

V and J are TRBV14 and TRBJ1-1; TRBD1 aligns across 9 bases. CDR1 and CDR2 (germline): SGHDN, FVKESK. This CDR3 comprises 17 residues. V dropped 0 bases and J dropped 3; count of bases not matched to a gene: 8. CDR3 region: CASSQDWGTGLDTEAFF. The CDR3 nucleotides are TGTGCCAGCAGCCAAGATTGGGGGACAGGGTTGGACACTGAAGCTTTCTTT.

The chain employs TRBV6-6 and TRBJ2-1; a weak D match, TRBD2 (5 bases). The CDR3 runs to 16 residues. V was clipped by 6 bases and J by 3 bases, with 18 bases between them. Germline CDR1 is MNHNY and CDR2 is SVGAGI (reference sequence). CDR3 amino acids: CASSSPLSRDYNEQFF. In nucleotides, the CDR3 is TGTGCCAGCAGCAGCCCTCTTTCCCGGGACTACAATGAGCAGTTCTTC.

The chain carries TRBV18 and TRBJ1-4, with 9 bases aligning to TRBD1. The CDR3 totals 14 residues. Trimming at V came to 3 bases and at J to 4 bases, leaving 0 bases not matched to a gene. Looked up from germline, CDR1 is KGHSH and CDR2 is LQKENI. The CDR3 sequence is CASSPGQGNEKLFF. In DNA, the CDR3 is TGTGCCAGCTCACCGGGACAGGGTAATGAAAAACTGTTTTTT.

The chain is built from TRBV4-1 and TRBJ1-1; possibly TRBD1 for D (5 bases). CDR3 length: 15 amino acids. Trimming left V 1 base short and J 6 bases short, with 15 bases between. Germline CDR1 reads MGHRA; CDR2 reads YSYEKL. CDR3 in DNA: TGCGCCAGCAGCCAAGGCGTGTGGGGGGTGCCTGAAGCTTTCTTT. Amino acids: CASSQGVWGVPEAFF.

The chain is built from TRBV15 and TRBJ2-2; 12 nucleotides line up with TRBD2. Trimming removed 3 bases from V and 3 bases from J; junction bases left unmatched: 5. Germline CDR1 reads LNHNV; CDR2 reads YYDKDF (reference sequence). The CDR3 is 17 amino acids. The CDR3 is CATSSETSGSYTGELFF. CDR3 in DNA: TGTGCCACCAGCAGTGAGACTAGCGGGAGTTACACCGGGGAGCTGTTTTTT. The full variable domain, completed using reference TRBV15 and TRBJ2-2, is DAMVIQNPRYQVTQFGKPVTLSCSQTLNHNVMYWYQQKSSQAPKLLFHYYDKDFNNEADTPDNFQSRRPNTSFCFLDIRSPGLGDTAMYLCATSSETSGSYTGELFFGEGSRLTVL.

A remark on this clone: Other DNA sequences of this sample code for an identical CDR3. The V call is TRBV25-1, the J call TRBJ1-1; D is perhaps TRBD1 (6 bases). The germline V gene has CDR1 MGHDK and CDR2 SYGVNS. V lost 4 bases and J 1 base, leaving 7 bases between the germline ends. The CDR3 runs 13 residues. For the CDR3, the DNA is TGTGCCAGCAGTGCCAGGGGGAACACTGAAGCTTTCTTT. Residues: CASSARGNTEAFF.

The chain recombines TRBV7-2 with TRBJ2-1; 8 bases map to TRBD2. Germline CDR1 and CDR2: SGHTA and FQGNSA. V was clipped by 1 base and J by 7 bases; unmatched bases: 6. The CDR3 contains 15 residues. CDR3 DNA sequence: TGTGCCAGCAGCTTAGGGATAGCGGGATGGAATGAGCAGTTCTTC. Its protein is CASSLGIAGWNEQFF.